What follows are 4 T cell receptor beta chains derived from one specimen sequenced in a study of OX40 agonist ivuxolimab in advanced cancers. Assay used: immunoSEQ multiplex PCR; TCRdb lists only in-frame clones, some missing. The sample comprises about 13,000 clones, around two thirds of which are singletons, and roughly two fifths rests with the top ten. The sequences come from CD4+ or CD8+ T cells sorted from blood, collected in a trial of the OX40 agonist ivuxolimab. Receptor source: an adult with an advanced solid tumor such as melanoma, head and neck, liver or kidney cancer.

The gene calls are TRBV2 and TRBJ2-7; D could derive from TRBD1 or TRBD2 (5 bases each). The CDR3 has 14 residues. Trimming left V 7 bases short and J 3 bases short, with 16 bases between. CDR1 and CDR2 from the germline V gene are SNHLY and FYNNEI. CDR3 DNA: TGTGCCAGCACGGCCCGGGACGGCCTCTACGAGCAGTACTTC. Its translation: CASTARDGLYEQYF.

This chain joins TRBV6-1 and TRBJ2-7; no definite D call. Trimming took off 3 bases at V and 7 bases at J, with 16 bases between the two ends. This CDR3 has 14 residues. The V gene's germline CDR1 is MNHNS and CDR2 SASEGT. The CDR3 nucleotides read TGTGCCAGCAGTGACTGGCAAGGTTCACGAGAGCAGTACTTC. As protein: CASSDWQGSREQYF.

This chain joins TRBV5-8 and TRBJ2-7; possible D gene TRBD1, 5 bases. The CDR3 totals 14 residues. V dropped 2 bases and J dropped 2 bases, with 11 bases sitting between them. CDR1 and CDR2 (germline): SGHTS, YDEGEE. CDR3 DNA: TGTGCCAGCAGCTTATCAGGGTGGGCCTACGAGCAGTACTTC. Amino acids: CASSLSGWAYEQYF.

This clone was observed a few times. The chain uses TRBV28 and TRBJ2-5; 10 bases agree with TRBD2. This CDR3 contains 14 residues. CDR1 and CDR2 (germline): MDHEN, SYDVKM. V dropped 5 bases and J dropped 7; count of bases not matched to a gene: 7. The chain's CDR3 is CASSTGTSELTQYF. The DNA of the CDR3 is TGTGCCAGCAGTACCGGGACTAGCGAATTGACCCAGTACTTC.